Listed below are T cell receptor beta chains from one sample, sequenced in a study of technical replicates of blood from a handful of donors. Clones were sequenced by immunoSEQ multiplex PCR, and TCRdb holds only the in-frame ones, with some missing. This table has tens of thousands of clones, less than 95% appearing once. Material: T cells isolated from PBMCs. All receptors come from a human donor in good health. CDR3s leave out the opening cysteine and the closing phenylalanine or tryptophan. D genes are given only for firm matches.

- TRBJ2-1 TRBV28 ASSLGGRRNNEQF
- TRBJ2-7 TRBV13 ASTVGGSSYEQY
- TRBJ1-5 TRBV27 ASSLSSTGSTAPQH
- TRBJ2-3 TRBV11-3 ASSMGLASTDTQY
TRBD2 TRBJ2-2 TRBV9 ASSVPSGSEGELF
- TRBJ1-1 TRBV5-4 ASSSPITGTRNTEAF
- TRBJ1-5 TRBV2 ASSGNLAGNQPQH
- TRBJ1-1 TRBV5-1 ASSSRRFPGQLLDTEAF
TRBD1 TRBJ1-2 TRBV7-9 ASSLDRGQRYGYT
- TRBJ2-7 TRBV7-9 ASSQQGSEQY
- TRBJ2-3 TRBV27 ASSFSRGTQY
TRBD1 TRBJ2-4 TRBV14 ASSHQGVQNIQY
TRBD1 TRBJ1-4 TRBV2 ASSRVPQGGKNEKLF
TRBD1 TRBJ2-1 TRBV5-1 ASDRGAGYNEQF
- TRBJ1-2 TRBV10-3 AITTTLDSGYT
- TRBJ1-1 TRBV6-5 ASSYSIGTGAF
- TRBJ2-2 TRBV2 ASSVGLANTGELF
- TRBJ2-1 TRBV28 ASSPLGGPYNEQF
TRBD1 TRBJ1-4 TRBV7-9 ASSTRSDRGRLNEKLF
- TRBJ2-7 TRBV5-1 ASSLERQYEQY
- TRBJ2-7 TRBV4-1 ASSPLGSGIYEQY
- TRBJ2-3 TRBV27 ASRPPMGPLWTDTQY
TRBD1 TRBJ1-1 TRBV15 ATSRKDRGYTEAF
- TRBJ1-5 TRBV7-9 ASSFEQGPQH
- TRBJ2-3 TRBV7-9 ASSLSLPHTDTQY
- TRBJ2-7 TRBV4-2 ASSQESGSGQYEQY
- TRBJ2-3 TRBV9 ASSVVKDTQY
TRBD1 TRBJ1-4 TRBV28 ASSPQGAYNEKLF
TRBD2 TRBJ2-5 TRBV28 ASSSLPRASGQETQY
- TRBJ2-7 TRBV14 ASSGLPSEQY
- TRBJ2-4 TRBV5-6 ASSFLQGPNIQY
TRBD1 TRBJ2-7 TRBV5-1 ASNTGAHEQY
- TRBJ2-7 TRBV4-1 ASSQDSSRSYEQY
TRBD1 TRBJ2-7 TRBV18 ASSPPGQDRYEQY
- TRBJ2-1 TRBV4-2 ASSQAGGIYNEQF
- TRBJ2-7 TRBV7-9 ASSLVVQGLYEQY
TRBD1 TRBJ1-5 TRBV19 ASSFAGGNQPQH
TRBD2 TRBJ2-1 TRBV5-1 ASSLPSGRAEAHEQF
TRBD1 TRBJ1-2 TRBV29-1 SAGTGHLSYGYT
- TRBJ1-1 TRBV30 AWSGGWPRGVLRHRNTEAF
- TRBJ2-5 TRBV28 ASSLPPGNQETQY
- TRBJ1-5 TRBV5-6 ASSLVKNSNQPQH
- TRBJ1-2 TRBV9 ASSVAEGRNYGYT
- TRBJ2-3 TRBV6-5 ASRSGVEVYTQY
TRBD1 TRBJ1-6 TRBV7-3 ASSFTGGALH
TRBD1 TRBJ2-7 TRBV4-1 ASRPGQGVSYEQY
- TRBJ2-7 TRBV28 ASSAGAVEQY
TRBD1 TRBJ1-1 TRBV30 AWTSDRVGTAF